The TCR beta chain described here comes from a study of cytomegalovirus exposure and HLA in healthy donors. Overall study results and limits: Researchers reported in a later analysis that common viral pathogens appeared linked to several top clusters. Across donors, sequencing depth was assumed by presence/absence analyses to be roughly uniform.

This CDR3 spans 19 amino acids. Both 60 Vbeta primers and 13 Jbeta primers went into the PCR. Profiled with immunoSEQ multiplex PCR; TCRdb holds only in-frame clones, not every one. The repertoire holds about 150,000 clones, with about three quarters as singletons. About this clone: Its antigen is not known.

Sequenced: PBMCs. The TCR originated in a female donor in good health and CMV-seropositive. This rearrangement joins TRBV21-1 to TRBJ2-6; the table names TRBD1, a call not compared with the DNA. TRBV21-1 is a documented pseudogene. The CDR3 DNA sequence: TGTGCCAGCAGCAAAGGGGTGGGGGCTAAAAGTGTAAGGGCCAACGTCCTGACTTTC. It specifies CASSKGVGAKSVRANVLTF.